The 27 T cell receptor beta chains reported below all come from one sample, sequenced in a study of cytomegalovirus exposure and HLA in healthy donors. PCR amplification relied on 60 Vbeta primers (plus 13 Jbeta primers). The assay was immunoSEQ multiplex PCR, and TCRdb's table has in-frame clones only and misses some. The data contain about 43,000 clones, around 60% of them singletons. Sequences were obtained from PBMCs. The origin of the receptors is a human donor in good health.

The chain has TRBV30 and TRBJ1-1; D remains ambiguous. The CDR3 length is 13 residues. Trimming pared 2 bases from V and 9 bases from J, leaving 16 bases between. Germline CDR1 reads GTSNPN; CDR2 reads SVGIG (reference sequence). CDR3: CAWSPSRRAQAFF. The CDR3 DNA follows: TGTGCCTGGAGTCCGTCGAGGAGGGCGCAAGCTTTCTTT.

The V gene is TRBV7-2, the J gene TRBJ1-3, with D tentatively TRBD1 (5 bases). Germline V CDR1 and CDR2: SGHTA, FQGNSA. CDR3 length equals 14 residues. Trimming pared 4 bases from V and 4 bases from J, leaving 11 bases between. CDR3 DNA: TGTGCCAGCAGCTCAGGGCAGCCCGGAAACACCATATATTTT. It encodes CASSSGQPGNTIYF.

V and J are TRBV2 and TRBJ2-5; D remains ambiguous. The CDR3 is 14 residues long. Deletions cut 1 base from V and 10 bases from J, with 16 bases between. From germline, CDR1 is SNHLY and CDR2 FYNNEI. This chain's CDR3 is CASSEEVGRLGQYF. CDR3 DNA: TGTGCCAGCAGTGAAGAAGTGGGCAGGCTGGGCCAGTACTTC.

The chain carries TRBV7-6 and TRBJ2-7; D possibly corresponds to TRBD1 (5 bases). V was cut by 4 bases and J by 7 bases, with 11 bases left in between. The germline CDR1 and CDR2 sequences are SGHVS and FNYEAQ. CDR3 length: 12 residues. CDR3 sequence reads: CASSSPDREQYF. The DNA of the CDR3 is TGTGCCAGCAGCTCCCCTGACAGAGAGCAGTACTTC. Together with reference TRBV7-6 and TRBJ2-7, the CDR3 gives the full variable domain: GAGVSQSPRYKVTKRGQDVALRCDPISGHVSLYWYRQALGQGPEFLTYFNYEAQQDKSGLPNDRFSAERPEGSISTLTIQRTEQRDSAMYRCASSSPDREQYFGPGTRLTVT.

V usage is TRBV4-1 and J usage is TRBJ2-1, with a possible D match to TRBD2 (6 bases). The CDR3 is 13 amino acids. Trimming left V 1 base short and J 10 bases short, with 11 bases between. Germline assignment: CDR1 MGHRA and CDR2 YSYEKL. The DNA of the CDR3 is TGCGCCAGCAGCCAAGTTAGGCGGGGAGAGCAGTTCTTC. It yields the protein CASSQVRRGEQFF.

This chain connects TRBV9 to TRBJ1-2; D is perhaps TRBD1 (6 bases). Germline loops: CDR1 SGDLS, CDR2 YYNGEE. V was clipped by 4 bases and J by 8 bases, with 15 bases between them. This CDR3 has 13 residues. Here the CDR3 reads CASSSQGFGGYTF. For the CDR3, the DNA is TGTGCCAGCAGCTCACAGGGTTTTGGCGGCTACACCTTC.

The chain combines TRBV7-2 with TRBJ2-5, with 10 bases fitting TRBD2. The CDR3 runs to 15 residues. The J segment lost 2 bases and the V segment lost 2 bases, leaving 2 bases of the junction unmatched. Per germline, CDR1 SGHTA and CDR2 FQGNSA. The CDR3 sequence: CASSLLAGVQETQYF. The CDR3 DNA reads TGTGCCAGCAGCTTACTAGCGGGGGTACAAGAGACCCAGTACTTC. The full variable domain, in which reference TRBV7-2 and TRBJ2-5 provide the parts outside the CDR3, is GAGVSQSPSNKVTEKGKDVELRCDPISGHTALYWYRQSLGQGLEFLIYFQGNSAPDKSGLPSDRFSAERTGGSVSTLTIQRTQQEDSAVYLCASSLLAGVQETQYFGPGTRLLVL.

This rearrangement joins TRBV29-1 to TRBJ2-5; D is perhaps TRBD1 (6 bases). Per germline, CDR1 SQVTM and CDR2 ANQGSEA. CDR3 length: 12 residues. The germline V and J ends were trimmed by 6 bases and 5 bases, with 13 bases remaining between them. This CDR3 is CSVGHAGETQYF. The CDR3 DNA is TGCAGCGTGGGACACGCAGGGGAGACCCAGTACTTC.

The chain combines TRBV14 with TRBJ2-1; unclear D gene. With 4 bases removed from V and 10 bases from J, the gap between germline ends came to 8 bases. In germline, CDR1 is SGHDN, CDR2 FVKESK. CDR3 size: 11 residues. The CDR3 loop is CASSPGWEQFF. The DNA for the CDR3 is TGTGCCAGCAGCCCCGGTTGGGAGCAGTTCTTC. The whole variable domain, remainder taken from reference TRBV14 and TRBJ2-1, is EAGVTQFPSHSVIEKGQTVTLRCDPISGHDNLYWYRRVMGKEIKFLLHFVKESKQDESGMPNNRFLAERTGGTYSTLKVQPAELEDSGVYFCASSPGWEQFFGPGTRLTVL.

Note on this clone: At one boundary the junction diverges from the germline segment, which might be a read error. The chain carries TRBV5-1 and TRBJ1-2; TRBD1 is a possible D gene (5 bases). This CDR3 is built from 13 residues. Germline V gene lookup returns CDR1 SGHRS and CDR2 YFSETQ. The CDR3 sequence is CASSFNRQYGHTF. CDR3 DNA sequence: TGCGCCAGCAGCTTCAACAGGCAGTATGGCCACACCTTC.

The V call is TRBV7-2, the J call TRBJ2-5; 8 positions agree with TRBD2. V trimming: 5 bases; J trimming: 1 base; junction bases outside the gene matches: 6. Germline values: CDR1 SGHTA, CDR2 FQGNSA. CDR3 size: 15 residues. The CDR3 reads CASSGPGGRQETQYF. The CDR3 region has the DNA TGTGCCAGCAGCGGACCGGGGGGGCGCCAAGAGACCCAGTACTTC.

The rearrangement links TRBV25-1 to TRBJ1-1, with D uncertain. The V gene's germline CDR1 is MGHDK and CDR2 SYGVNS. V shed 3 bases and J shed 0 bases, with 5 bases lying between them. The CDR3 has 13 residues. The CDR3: CASSDPVNTEAFF. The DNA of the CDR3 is TGTGCCAGCAGTGACCCGGTGAACACTGAAGCTTTCTTT.

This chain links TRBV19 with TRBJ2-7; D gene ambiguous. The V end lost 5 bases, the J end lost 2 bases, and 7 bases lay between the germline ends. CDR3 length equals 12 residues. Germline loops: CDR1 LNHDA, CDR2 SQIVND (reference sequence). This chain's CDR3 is CASSGLAYEQYF. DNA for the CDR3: TGTGCCAGTAGTGGTCTAGCCTACGAGCAGTACTTC.

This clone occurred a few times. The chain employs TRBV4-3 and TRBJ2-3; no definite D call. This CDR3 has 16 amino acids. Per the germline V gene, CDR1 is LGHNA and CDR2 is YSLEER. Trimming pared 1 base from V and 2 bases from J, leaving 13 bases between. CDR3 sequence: CASSQAFIGSTDTQYF. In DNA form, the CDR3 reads TGCGCCAGCAGCCAAGCCTTTATCGGTTCCACAGATACGCAGTATTTT.

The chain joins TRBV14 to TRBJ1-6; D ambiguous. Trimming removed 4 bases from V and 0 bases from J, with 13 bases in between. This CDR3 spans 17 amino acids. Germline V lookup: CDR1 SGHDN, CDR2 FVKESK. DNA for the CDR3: TGTGCCAGCAGCCGTAGTGCAGCGAGCTCCTATAATTCACCCCTCCACTTT. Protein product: CASSRSAASSYNSPLHF. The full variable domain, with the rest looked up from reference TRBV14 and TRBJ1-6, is EAGVTQFPSHSVIEKGQTVTLRCDPISGHDNLYWYRRVMGKEIKFLLHFVKESKQDESGMPNNRFLAERTGGTYSTLKVQPAELEDSGVYFCASSRSAASSYNSPLHFGNGTRLTVT.

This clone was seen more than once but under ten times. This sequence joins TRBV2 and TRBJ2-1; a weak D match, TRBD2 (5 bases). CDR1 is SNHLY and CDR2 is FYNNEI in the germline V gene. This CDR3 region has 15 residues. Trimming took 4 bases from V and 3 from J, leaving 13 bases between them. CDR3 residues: CASSAPGENYNEQFF. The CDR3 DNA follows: TGTGCCAGCAGTGCCCCCGGGGAGAACTACAATGAGCAGTTCTTC.

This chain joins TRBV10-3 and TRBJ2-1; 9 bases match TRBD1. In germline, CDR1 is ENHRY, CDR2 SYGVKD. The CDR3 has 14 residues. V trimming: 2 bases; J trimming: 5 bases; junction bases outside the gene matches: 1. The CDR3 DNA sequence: TGTGCCATCAGTGAGAGGGACAGGGACAATGAGCAGTTCTTC. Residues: CAISERDRDNEQFF.

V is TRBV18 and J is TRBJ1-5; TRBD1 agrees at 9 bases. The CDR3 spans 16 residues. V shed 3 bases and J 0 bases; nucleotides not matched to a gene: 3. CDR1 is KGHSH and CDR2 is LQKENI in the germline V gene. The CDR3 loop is CASSPDRGNSNQPQHF. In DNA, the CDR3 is TGTGCCAGCTCACCTGACAGGGGGAATAGCAATCAGCCCCAGCATTTT.

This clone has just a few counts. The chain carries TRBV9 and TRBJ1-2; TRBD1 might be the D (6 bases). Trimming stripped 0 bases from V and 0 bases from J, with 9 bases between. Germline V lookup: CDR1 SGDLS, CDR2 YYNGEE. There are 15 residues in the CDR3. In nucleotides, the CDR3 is TGTGCCAGCAGCGTAGAGGGACAAGCTAACTATGGCTACACCTTC. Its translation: CASSVEGQANYGYTF.

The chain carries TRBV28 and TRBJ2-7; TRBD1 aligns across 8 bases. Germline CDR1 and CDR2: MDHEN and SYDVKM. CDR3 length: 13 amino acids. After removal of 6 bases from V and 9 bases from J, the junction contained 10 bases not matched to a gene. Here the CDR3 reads CASRGQARERQYF. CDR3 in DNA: TGTGCCAGCAGGGGACAGGCGCGCGAGCGGCAGTACTTC.

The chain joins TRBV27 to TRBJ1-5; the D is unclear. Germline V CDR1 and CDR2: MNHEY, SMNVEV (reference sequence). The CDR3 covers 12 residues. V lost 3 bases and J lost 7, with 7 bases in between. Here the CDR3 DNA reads TGTGCCAGCAGTTTTCGAGGGCAGCCCCAGCATTTT. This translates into CASSFRGQPQHF.

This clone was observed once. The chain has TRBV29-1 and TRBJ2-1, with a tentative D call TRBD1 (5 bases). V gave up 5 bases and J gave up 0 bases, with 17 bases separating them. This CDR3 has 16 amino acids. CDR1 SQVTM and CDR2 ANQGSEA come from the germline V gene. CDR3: CSVKRRDSSSYNEQFF. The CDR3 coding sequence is TGCAGCGTTAAACGACGAGACAGCAGCTCCTACAATGAGCAGTTCTTC.

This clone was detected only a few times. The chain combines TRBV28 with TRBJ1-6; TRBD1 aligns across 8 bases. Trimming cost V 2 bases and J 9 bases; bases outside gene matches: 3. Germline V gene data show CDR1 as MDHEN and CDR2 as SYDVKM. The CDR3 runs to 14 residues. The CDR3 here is CASSLVQGGSPLHF. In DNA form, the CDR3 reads TGTGCCAGCAGTTTAGTACAGGGGGGTTCACCCCTCCACTTT.

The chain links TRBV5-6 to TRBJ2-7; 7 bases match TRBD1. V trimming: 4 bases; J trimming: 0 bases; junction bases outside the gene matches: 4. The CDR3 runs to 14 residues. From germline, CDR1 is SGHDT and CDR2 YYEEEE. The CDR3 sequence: CASSPTGSSYEQYF. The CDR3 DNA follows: TGTGCCAGCAGCCCGACAGGGAGCTCCTACGAGCAGTACTTC.

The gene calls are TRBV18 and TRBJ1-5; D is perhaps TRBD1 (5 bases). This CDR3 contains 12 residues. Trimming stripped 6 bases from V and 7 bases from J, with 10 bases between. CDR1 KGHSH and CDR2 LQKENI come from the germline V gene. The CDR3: CASSWGGQPQHF. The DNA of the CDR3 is TGTGCCAGCTCGTGGGGGGGGCAGCCCCAGCATTTT.

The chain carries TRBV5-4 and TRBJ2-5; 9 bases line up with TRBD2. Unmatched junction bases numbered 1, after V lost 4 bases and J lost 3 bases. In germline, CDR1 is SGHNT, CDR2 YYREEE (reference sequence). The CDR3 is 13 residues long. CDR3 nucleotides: TGTGCCAGCAGCCTAGCGGGGAAAGAGACCCAGTACTTC. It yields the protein CASSLAGKETQYF.

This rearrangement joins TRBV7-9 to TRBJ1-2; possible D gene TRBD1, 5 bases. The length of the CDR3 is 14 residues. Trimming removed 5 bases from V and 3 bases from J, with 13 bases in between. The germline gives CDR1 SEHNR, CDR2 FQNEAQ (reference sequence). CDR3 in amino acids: CASSPGPGDYGYTF. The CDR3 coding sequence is TGTGCCAGCAGCCCAGGGCCTGGAGACTATGGCTACACCTTC. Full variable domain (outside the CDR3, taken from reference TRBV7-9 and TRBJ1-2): DTGVSQNPRHKITKRGQNVTFRCDPISEHNRLYWYRQTLGQGPEFLTYFQNEAQLEKSRLLSDRFSAERPKGSFSTLEIQRTEQGDSAMYLCASSPGPGDYGYTFGSGTRLTVV.